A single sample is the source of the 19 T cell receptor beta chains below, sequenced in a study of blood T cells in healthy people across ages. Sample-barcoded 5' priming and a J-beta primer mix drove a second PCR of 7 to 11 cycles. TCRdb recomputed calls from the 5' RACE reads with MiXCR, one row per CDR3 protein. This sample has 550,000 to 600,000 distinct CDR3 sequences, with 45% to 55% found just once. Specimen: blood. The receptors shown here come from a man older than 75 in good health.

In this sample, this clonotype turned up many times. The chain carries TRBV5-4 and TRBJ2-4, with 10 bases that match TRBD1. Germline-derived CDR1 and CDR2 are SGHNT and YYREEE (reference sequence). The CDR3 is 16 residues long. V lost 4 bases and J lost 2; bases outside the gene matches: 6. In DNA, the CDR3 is TGTGCCAGCAGCCCCGGACAGGGGGTGTCCAAAAACATTCAGTACTTC. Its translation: CASSPGQGVSKNIQYF.

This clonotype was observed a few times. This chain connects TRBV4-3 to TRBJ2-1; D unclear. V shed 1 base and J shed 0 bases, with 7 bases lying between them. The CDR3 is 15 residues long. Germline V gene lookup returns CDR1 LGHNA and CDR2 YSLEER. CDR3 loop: CASSQGWSSYNEQFF. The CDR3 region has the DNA TGCGCCAGCAGCCAAGGCTGGAGCTCCTACAATGAGCAGTTCTTC.

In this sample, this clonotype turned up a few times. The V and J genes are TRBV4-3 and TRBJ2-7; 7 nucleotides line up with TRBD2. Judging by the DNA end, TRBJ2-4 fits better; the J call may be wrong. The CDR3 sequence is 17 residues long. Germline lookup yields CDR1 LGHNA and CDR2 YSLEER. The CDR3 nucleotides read TGCGCCAGCAGCCAAGCTATGACCCGGGAGGTCAAAAACATTCAGTACTTC. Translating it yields CASSQAMTREVKNIQYF.

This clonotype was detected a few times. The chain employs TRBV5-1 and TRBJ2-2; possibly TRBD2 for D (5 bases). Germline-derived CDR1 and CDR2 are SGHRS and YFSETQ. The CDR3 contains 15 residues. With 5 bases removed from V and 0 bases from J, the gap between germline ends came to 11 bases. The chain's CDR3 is CASSPGSANTGELFF. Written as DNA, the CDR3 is TGCGCCAGCAGTCCGGGGTCGGCGAACACCGGGGAGCTGTTTTTT.

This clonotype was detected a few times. DNA for the CDR3: TGCGCCAGCAGCCAAGATCCCAGGGGAGAGGATGGCTACACCTTC. This encodes CASSQDPRGEDGYTF. The chain couples TRBV4-3 to TRBJ1-2, with D maybe TRBD1 (6 bases). V was cut by 0 bases and J by 6 bases, with 14 bases left in between. Germline loops: CDR1 LGHNA, CDR2 YSLEER. The length of the CDR3 is 15 residues.

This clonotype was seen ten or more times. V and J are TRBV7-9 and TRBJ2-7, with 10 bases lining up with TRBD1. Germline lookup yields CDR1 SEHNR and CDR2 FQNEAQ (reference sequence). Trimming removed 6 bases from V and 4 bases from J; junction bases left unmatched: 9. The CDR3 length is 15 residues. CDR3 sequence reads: CASRLSGTGVYEQYF. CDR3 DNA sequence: TGTGCCAGCAGACTGTCCGGGACAGGGGTGTACGAGCAGTACTTC. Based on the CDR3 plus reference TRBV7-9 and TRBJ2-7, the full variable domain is DTGVSQNPRHKITKRGQNVTFRCDPISEHNRLYWYRQTLGQGPEFLTYFQNEAQLEKSRLLSDRFSAERPKGSFSTLEIQRTEQGDSAMYLCASRLSGTGVYEQYFGPGTRLTVT.

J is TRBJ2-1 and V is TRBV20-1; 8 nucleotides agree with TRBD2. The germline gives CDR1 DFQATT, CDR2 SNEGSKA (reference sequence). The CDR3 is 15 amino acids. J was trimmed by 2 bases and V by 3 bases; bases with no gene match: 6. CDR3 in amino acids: CSASRASGPYNEQFF. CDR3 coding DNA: TGCAGTGCTAGTAGGGCTAGCGGGCCCTACAATGAGCAGTTCTTC.

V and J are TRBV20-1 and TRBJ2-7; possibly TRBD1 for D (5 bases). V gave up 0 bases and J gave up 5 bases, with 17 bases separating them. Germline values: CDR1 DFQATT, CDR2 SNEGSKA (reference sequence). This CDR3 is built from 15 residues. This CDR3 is CSARDPWQGAHEQYF. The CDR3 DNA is TGCAGTGCTAGAGATCCCTGGCAAGGGGCACACGAGCAGTACTTC.

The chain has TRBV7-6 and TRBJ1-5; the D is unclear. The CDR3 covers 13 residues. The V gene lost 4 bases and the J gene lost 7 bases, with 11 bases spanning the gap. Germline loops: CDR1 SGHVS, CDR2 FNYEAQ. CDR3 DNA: TGTGCCAGCAGCTCGACCGAGGAACAGCCCCAGCATTTT. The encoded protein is CASSSTEEQPQHF.

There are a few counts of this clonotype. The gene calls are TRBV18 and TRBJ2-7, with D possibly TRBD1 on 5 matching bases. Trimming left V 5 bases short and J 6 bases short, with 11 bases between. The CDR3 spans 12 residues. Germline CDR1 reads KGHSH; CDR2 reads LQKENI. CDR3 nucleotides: TGTGCCAGCTCATACCAGGGCCCCGAGCAGTACTTC. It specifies CASSYQGPEQYF.

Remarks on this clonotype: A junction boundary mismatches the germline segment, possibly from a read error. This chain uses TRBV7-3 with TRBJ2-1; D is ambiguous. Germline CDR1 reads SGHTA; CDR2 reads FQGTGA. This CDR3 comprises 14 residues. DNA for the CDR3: TGTGCCAGCAGCGTAACATCCTCTGCGGTCGTGCAGTTCTTC. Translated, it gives CASSVTSSAVVQFF. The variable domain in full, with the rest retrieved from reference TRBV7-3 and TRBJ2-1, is GAGVSQTPSNKVTEKGKYVELRCDPISGHTALYWYRQSLGQGPEFLIYFQGTGAADDSGLPNDRFFAVRPEGSVSTLKIQRTERGDSAVYLCASSVTSSAVVQFFGPGTRLTVL.

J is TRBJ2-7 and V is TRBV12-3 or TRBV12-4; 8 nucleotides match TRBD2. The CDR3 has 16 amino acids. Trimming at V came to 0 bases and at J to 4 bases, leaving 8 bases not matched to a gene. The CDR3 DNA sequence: TGTGCCAGCAGTTTAGCGCGGCGGGGGGCGTATTACGAGCAGTACTTC. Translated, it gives CASSLARRGAYYEQYF.

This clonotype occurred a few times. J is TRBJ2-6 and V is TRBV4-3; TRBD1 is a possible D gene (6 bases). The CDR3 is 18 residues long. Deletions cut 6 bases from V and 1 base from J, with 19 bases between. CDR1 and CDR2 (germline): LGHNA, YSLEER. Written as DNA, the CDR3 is TGCGCCAGCAGTGATGGGGCAGGGGTGATGTCTGGGGCCAACGTCCTGACTTTC. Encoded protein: CASSDGAGVMSGANVLTF.

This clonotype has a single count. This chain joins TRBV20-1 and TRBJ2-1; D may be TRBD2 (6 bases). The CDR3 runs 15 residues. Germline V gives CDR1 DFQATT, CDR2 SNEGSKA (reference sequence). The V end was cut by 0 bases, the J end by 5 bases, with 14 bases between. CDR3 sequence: CSARDGGRGDNEQFF. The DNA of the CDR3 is TGCAGTGCTAGAGATGGTGGGCGGGGTGACAATGAGCAGTTCTTC.

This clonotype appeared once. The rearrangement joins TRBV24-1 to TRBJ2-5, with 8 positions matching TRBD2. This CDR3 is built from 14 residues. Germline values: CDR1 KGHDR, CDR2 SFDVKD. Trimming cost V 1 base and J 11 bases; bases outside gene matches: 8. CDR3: CATSDFSLADEQYF. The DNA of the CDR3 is TGTGCCACCAGTGATTTTTCACTAGCGGATGAGCAGTACTTC.

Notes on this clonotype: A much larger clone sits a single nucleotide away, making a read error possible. The CDR3 nucleotides read TGCGCCGGCCGCCTTGAGTGGGGTTCTGGGGCCAACGTCCTGACTTTC. Translating it yields CAGRLEWGSGANVLTF. The chain recombines TRBV5-1 with TRBJ2-6; D unclear. Trimming stripped 10 bases from V and 1 base from J, with 18 bases between. The CDR3 runs to 16 residues. Germline-derived CDR1 and CDR2 are SGHRS and YFSETQ.

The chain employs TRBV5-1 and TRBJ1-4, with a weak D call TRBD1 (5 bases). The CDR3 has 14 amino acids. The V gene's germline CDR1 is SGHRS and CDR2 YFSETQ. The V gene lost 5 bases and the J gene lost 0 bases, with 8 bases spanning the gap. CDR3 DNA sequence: TGCGCCAGCAGGGTGACAGCAACTAATGAAAAACTGTTTTTT. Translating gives CASRVTATNEKLFF.

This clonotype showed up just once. This CDR3 reads CASSLPFGLHNEQFF. CDR3 coding DNA: TGTGCCAGCAGCCTGCCGTTTGGCTTACACAATGAGCAGTTCTTC. The genes are TRBV3-1 and TRBJ2-1; D is unresolved. This CDR3 comprises 15 residues. V shed 4 bases and J shed 5 bases, with 15 bases lying between them. Germline V lookup: CDR1 LGHDT, CDR2 YNNKEL (reference sequence).

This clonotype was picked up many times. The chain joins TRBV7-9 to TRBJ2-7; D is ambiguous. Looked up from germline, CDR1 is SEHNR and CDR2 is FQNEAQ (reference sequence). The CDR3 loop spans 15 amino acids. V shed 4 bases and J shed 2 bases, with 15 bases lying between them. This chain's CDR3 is CASSSSLGPAYEQYF. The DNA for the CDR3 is TGTGCCAGCAGCTCAAGTCTCGGACCAGCCTACGAGCAGTACTTC.